This T cell receptor (beta chain) was obtained from a study of shared clonotypes between healthy human individuals. General study results and limits: Only blood was sampled; tissue repertoires likely differ.

The assay was immunoSEQ multiplex PCR, and TCRdb's table has in-frame clones only and misses some. The sample holds about 470,000 clones; roughly 77% are singletons and the top ten take under 15%. This CDR3 comprises 11 residues. Germline loops: CDR1 SGHVS, CDR2 FQNEAQ. With 6 bases removed from V and 2 bases from J, the gap between germline ends came to 3 bases. Notes on this clone: Its antigen is unknown. A far more abundant clone sits one base away, making this likely a read error.

The sample consisted of PBMCs. The TCR originated in a woman aged 35 to 49 in good health. Some clones in this sample may be carry-over from other donors' samples. V usage is TRBV7-8 and J usage is TRBJ2-3; no firm D call. As DNA, the CDR3 is TGTGCCAGCAGAATCACAGATACGCAGTATTTT. As protein: CASRITDTQYF. The whole variable domain, filled in from reference TRBV7-8 and TRBJ2-3, reads GAGVSQSPRYKVAKRGQDVALRCDPISGHVSLFWYQQALGQGPEFLTYFQNEAQLDKSGLPSDRFFAERPEGSVSTLKIQRTQQEDSAVYLCASRITDTQYFGPGTRLTVL.